This T cell receptor (beta chain) was found in a study of OX40 agonist ivuxolimab in advanced cancers. Study context: As their treatment, patients were administered ivuxolimab, an agonistic anti-OX40 (CD134) antibody. One hepatocellular carcinoma and a couple of cutaneous melanoma patients partially responded.

This CDR3 region has 15 residues. With 4 bases clipped from V and 7 bases from J, the junction kept 8 bases outside the gene matches. Germline CDR1 SQVTM, CDR2 ANQGSEA. On this clone itself: Its specificity is not known.

Assay: immunoSEQ multiplex PCR; the TCRdb copy retains only in-frame clones and omits some. The table records about 77,000 clones, about 89% of them present only once. General study findings and limits: Low normalized T-cell clonal expansion was additionally recorded for some nonresponders. More expanded clones were found, on average, in CD8+ than in CD4+ T cells.

Here the sequenced sample was CD4+ or CD8+ T cells sorted from blood, taken in a trial of the OX40 agonist ivuxolimab. V usage is TRBV29-1 and J usage is TRBJ2-1, with 12 nucleotides matching TRBD1. This clonotype originated in an adult with an advanced solid tumor such as melanoma, head and neck, liver or kidney cancer. Here the CDR3 reads CSVGSGTGGSNEQFF. CDR3 DNA: TGCAGCGTTGGGTCCGGGACAGGGGGCTCGAATGAGCAGTTCTTC.